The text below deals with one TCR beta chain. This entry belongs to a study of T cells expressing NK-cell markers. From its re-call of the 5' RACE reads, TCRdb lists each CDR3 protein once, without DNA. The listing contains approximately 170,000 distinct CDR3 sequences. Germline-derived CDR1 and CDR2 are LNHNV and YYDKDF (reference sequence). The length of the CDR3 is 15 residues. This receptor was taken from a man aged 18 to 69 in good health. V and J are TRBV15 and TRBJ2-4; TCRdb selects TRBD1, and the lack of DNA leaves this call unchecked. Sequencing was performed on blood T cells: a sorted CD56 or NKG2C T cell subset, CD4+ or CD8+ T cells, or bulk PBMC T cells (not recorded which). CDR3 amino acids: CATTRDRGTKNIQYF.